This TCR beta chain was sequenced in a study of shared clonotypes between healthy human individuals (TCRdb year 2020). At the level of the whole study: Three men and a couple of women, aged 18 to 49 years, made up the cohort. To estimate repertoire size and how much clonotypes are shared between individuals, the study performed deep sequencing of blood TCR repertoires from roughly five healthy adults. For each donor, CD4 naive and CD4 memory were each given three plates, CD8 naive was given two plates, and CD8 memory was given one plate. Libraries were prepared and TCR repertoires were sequenced by different laboratories using diverse techniques, in order to increase sequencing depth and limit assay-specific biases. Leukapheresis yielded between about 0.94 and 9 billion PBMCs per donor. Beyond this particular receptor, the publication reports: Estimated clonotype richness was generally larger for naive than for memory subsets. Compared with non-shared clonotypes, the clonotypes found in all four sorted-subset donors had higher generation probabilities. When a few donors were compared, the shared fraction of clonotypes was around 4.6% for naive CD4, approximately 3.5% for naive CD8, 2% to 2.5% for memory CD4, and about 0.36% for memory CD8. Sampling was limited to blood, and TCR repertoires in tissue likely differ from TCR repertoires in blood. The small number of donors limited the genetic and exposure-history diversity represented. Pairwise subsampling led to the expectation that sequencing depth would affect the degree of clonotype sharing among donors. Incomplete sequencing was indicated by rarefaction of sorted-subset datasets, despite the large sequencing depth.

TCR CDR3 regions were amplified from genomic DNA by multiplex PCR using the deep immunoSEQ assay. Extracted genomic DNA from each cell subset was spread evenly across all wells of several immunoSEQ 96-well plates, with each plate serving as a replicate. For sorted subsets, approximately 200 ng of genomic DNA, equivalent to 25,000 to 35,000 T cell genomes, went into each replicate PCR. The purified libraries were quantified using a Qubit 3.0 fluorometer, sized with a Bioanalyzer 2100, and then quantified again using the KAPA Library Quantification kit. A separate single-read 150-cycle Illumina NextSeq 550 flow cell was used to sequence each immunoSEQ 96-well plate. The authors processed their data as follows. Because the immunoSEQ output included only junctional sequences and no quality scores, the filtering could not be the same as the filtering used for full-length reads. Sequences were annotated with PyIR, a Python wrapper for IgBLAST v1.9, using IMGT germline references to assign V/J genes and CDR3. Reads were removed for weak V/J assignments (E-value above 1e-6), missing CDR3, stop codons, out-of-frame junctions, or ambiguous translated residues. V3J clonotypes were defined as sequences sharing the same inferred V gene, J gene, and CDR3 amino acid sequence. Percentage overlap between repertoires was computed as shared unique clonotypes divided by the size of the smaller repertoire. Repertoire richness was assessed with RTK rarefaction, the Chao1 estimator, and Recon v2.1 estimates of unobserved clonotypes. For all TCRbeta clonotypes obtained by the gDNA method from several donors, generation probabilities were computed with OLGA. What TCRdb holds here is the immuneACCESS table cut down to in-frame rearrangements. Part of the clones is not present; checked against another copy, under half of the missing clones reflect an unresolved V gene, and the others are unexplained. The V and J calls and clone size come from that table; D and trimming were worked out from the DNA. This sample lists about 960,000 clones; over 60% were detected once. The ten largest clonotypes hold approximately 1.5% of the sample.

About this clone itself: There is no known antigen for this receptor. Base-call qualities are not available, and no considerably larger clone is one nucleotide away.

According to the germline V gene (reference sequence), CDR1 reads SGHNT and CDR2 reads YYREEE. V loses 5 bases, J loses 6 bases, and the germline ends lie 11 bases apart. From its cysteine to its phenylalanine, the CDR3 spans 13 amino acids. Left in the record is the CDR3 DNA by itself, 39 bases read in frame from the first base. The donors were healthy, HIV-negative adults who had no recently reported acute infections or vaccinations. All donors were Caucasian adults living in Nashville, Tennessee, USA. CD4+ T cells were enriched by magnetic negative selection, after which naive cells were positively selected on CD45RA and the negative fraction was taken as the memory subset. After blood collection by leukapheresis, PBMCs were isolated using Ficoll-Histopaque density gradient centrifugation and then cryopreserved in the vapor phase of liquid nitrogen. Analytical flow cytometry was used to check the purity and quantity of every magnetically sorted T cell population. Genomic DNA was isolated from every sorted fraction and measured by UV absorbance on a Nanodrop 2000c.

The sequence was obtained from a man aged 18 to 30 in good health. Input material: memory CD4+ T cells sorted from blood. The cell subset or site label corresponds to: CD45RA-negative fraction. Here the chain combines TRBV5-4 and TRBJ2-2; the D gene is perhaps TRBD1 or TRBD2, each of them matching over 6 bases. The CDR3 region: CASSSRGPGELFF. The nucleotide sequence is given as TGTGCCAGCAGTTCCCGGGGGCCCGGGGAGCTGTTTTTT.